The 22 T cell receptor beta chains below all came from one sample that was sequenced in a study of neurological immune-mediated disorders. Time point specified: longitudinal time-point 3. TCRdb re-called the 5' RACE reads with MiXCR, one entry per CDR3 protein. The table lists 85,000 to 110,000 distinct CDR3 sequences, 9.5% to 14% of them singletons. Sequenced material: PBMCs. The receptors shown here come from a female donor with HTLV-1-associated myelopathy (HAM/TSP).

This clonotype has a count of ten or more. One end of the junction is discordant with germline, which a read error may explain. The chain combines TRBV15 with TRBJ2-7, with 12 bases identical to TRBD1. CDR3 length: 15 residues. Germline lookup yields CDR1 LNHNV and CDR2 YYDKDF (reference sequence). This CDR3 reads CATSKPGQGAHEQYF. The CDR3 bases are TGTGCTACCAGCAAACCGGGACAGGGGGCCCACGAGCAGTACTTC.

This clonotype has ten or more counts. The gene calls are TRBV28 and TRBJ2-3; perhaps TRBD2 as D (5 bases). This CDR3 spans 12 amino acids. CDR1 and CDR2 from the germline V gene are MDHEN and SYDVKM. The V end was cut by 7 bases, the J end by 1 base, with 6 bases between. The CDR3 coding sequence is TGTGCCAGCATCGGGGGCACAGATACGCAGTATTTT. Residues: CASIGGTDTQYF.

Remarks on this clonotype: Since a much larger clone is just one base distant, this may be a read error. The V and J genes are TRBV5-1 and TRBJ2-7, with 7 bases lining up with TRBD1. The CDR3 sequence is 14 residues long. CDR1 and CDR2 (germline): SGHRS, YFSETQ. The CDR3 region has the DNA TGCACCAGCAGCCTCAGACAGGGATTCTACGAGCAGTACTTC. Translating it yields CTSSLRQGFYEQYF.

This clonotype was observed a handful of times. V gene TRBV7-9 combines with J gene TRBJ2-6; TRBD1 agrees at 7 bases. V gave up 5 bases and J gave up 5 bases; unmatched junction bases: 18. The germline V gene encodes CDR1 SEHNR and CDR2 FQNEAQ (reference sequence). This CDR3 is built from 19 residues. The CDR3, as DNA: TGTGCCAGCAGCACCCCTTGGACAGGACCGGTTGACTGGGCCAACGTCCTGACTTTC. It is translated as CASSTPWTGPVDWANVLTF. Using reference TRBV7-9 and TRBJ2-6 for the parts outside the CDR3, the full variable domain is DTGVSQNPRHKITKRGQNVTFRCDPISEHNRLYWYRQTLGQGPEFLTYFQNEAQLEKSRLLSDRFSAERPKGSFSTLEIQRTEQGDSAMYLCASSTPWTGPVDWANVLTFGAGSRLTVL.

This clonotype came up many times. The chain employs TRBV14 and TRBJ2-1; TRBD2 agrees at 10 bases. The ends lost 6 bases at V and 6 bases at J; junction bases unmatched: 8. This CDR3 spans 15 amino acids. Looked up from germline, CDR1 is SGHDN and CDR2 is FVKESK. CDR3 loop: CASRSGGAGSNEQFF. As DNA, the CDR3 is TGTGCCAGCAGGAGCGGGGGGGCCGGAAGCAATGAGCAGTTCTTC.

At least ten counts were recorded for this clonotype. This rearrangement joins TRBV20-1 to TRBJ2-5; 14 bases match TRBD2. V lost 6 bases to trimming and J lost 6 bases; unmatched junction nucleotides: 6. CDR3 length equals 14 residues. Germline CDR1 and CDR2: DFQATT and SNEGSKA (reference sequence). The CDR3 coding sequence is TGCAGTGCAGACCGACTAGCGGGGGGGAAGACCCAGTACTTC. The encoded protein is CSADRLAGGKTQYF.

This clonotype was detected many times. The chain employs TRBV4-1 and TRBJ1-1, with 7 bases fitting TRBD1. V gave up 1 base and J gave up 6 bases; unmatched junction bases: 8. The CDR3 loop spans 15 amino acids. The germline CDR1 and CDR2 sequences are MGHRA and YSYEKL. This CDR3 reads CASSQAQGVIAEAFF. As DNA, the CDR3 is TGCGCCAGCAGCCAAGCTCAGGGGGTCATCGCTGAAGCTTTCTTT.

The sample holds a few counts of this clonotype. V is TRBV28 and J is TRBJ2-3, with TRBD2 matching over 8 bases. The CDR3 is made up of 15 amino acids. Germline V gene sequence: CDR1 MDHEN, CDR2 SYDVKM. With V trimmed by 8 bases and J by 2 bases, 9 bases remained unmatched. DNA for the CDR3: TGTGCCAGCGGACATGGCGGGGGGCACACAGATACGCAGTATTTT. This encodes CASGHGGGHTDTQYF. The entire variable domain, with the rest obtained from reference TRBV28 and TRBJ2-3, is as follows: DVKVTQSSRYLVKRTGEKVFLECVQDMDHENMFWYRQDPGLGLRLIYFSYDVKMKEKGDIPEGYSVSREKKERFSLILESASTNQTSMYLCASGHGGGHTDTQYFGPGTRLTVL.

In its sample, this clonotype was seen many times. The chain is built from TRBV20-1 and TRBJ2-3; 12 bases align to TRBD2. Unmatched junction bases numbered 7, after V lost 6 bases and J lost 3 bases. Germline V gene sequence: CDR1 DFQATT, CDR2 SNEGSKA (reference sequence). The CDR3 loop spans 15 amino acids. The CDR3 region is CSAIRTSGVTDTQYF. The CDR3, as DNA: TGCAGTGCCATTAGGACTAGCGGGGTTACAGATACGCAGTATTTT.

In this sample, this clonotype turned up a few times. The V and J genes are TRBV5-1 and TRBJ2-7, with a tentative D call TRBD1 (7 bases). The CDR3 loop spans 15 amino acids. Germline V gene lookup returns CDR1 SGHRS and CDR2 YFSETQ. V lost 4 bases and J 0 bases, leaving 14 bases between the germline ends. The DNA for the CDR3 is TGCGCCAGCAGCGCGGGACAGAGATCCTCCTACGAGCAGTACTTC. This codes for CASSAGQRSSYEQYF.

The table lists this clonotype with a few counts. At one boundary the junction diverges from the germline segment, which might be a read error. The chain links TRBV15 to TRBJ2-4; the D gene is possibly TRBD2 (5 bases). Germline V gene lookup returns CDR1 LNHNV and CDR2 YYDKDF (reference sequence). This CDR3 is 15 amino acids long. In DNA form, the CDR3 reads TGTGCTACCAGCAGAGATCACCGGGGCAAAAACATTCAGTACTTC. This codes for CATSRDHRGKNIQYF.

This clonotype has a count of ten or more. The chain recombines TRBV20-1 with TRBJ1-5, with 7 positions matching TRBD1. Germline assignment: CDR1 DFQATT and CDR2 SNEGSKA (reference sequence). V lost 4 bases, J lost 5 bases, and 5 bases stayed unmatched. CDR3 length equals 13 residues. The CDR3 protein is CSAMTGFDQPQHF. CDR3 DNA: TGCAGTGCTATGACAGGGTTCGATCAGCCCCAGCATTTT.

This clonotype was recorded many times. The chain employs TRBV5-1 and TRBJ2-7; 7 nucleotides line up with TRBD1. Per the germline V gene, CDR1 is SGHRS and CDR2 is YFSETQ. J was trimmed by 3 bases and V by 1 base; bases with no gene match: 4. The CDR3 runs to 14 residues. CDR3 residues: CASSLRQGSYEQYF. CDR3 coding DNA: TGCGCCAGCAGCTTGAGACAGGGTAGCTACGAGCAGTACTTC.

This clonotype occurred many times. V usage is TRBV27 and J usage is TRBJ2-1; D is possibly TRBD1 (5 bases). V gave up 2 bases and J gave up 4 bases, with 12 bases separating them. Per germline, CDR1 MNHEY and CDR2 SMNVEV (reference sequence). The CDR3 sequence is 15 residues long. The CDR3 sequence is CASSLRAGKYNEQFF. CDR3 nucleotide sequence: TGTGCCAGCAGTTTACGGGCAGGGAAGTACAATGAGCAGTTCTTC.

In its sample, this clonotype was seen many times. The chain combines TRBV9 with TRBJ2-2, with 8 bases lining up with TRBD1. The CDR3 runs 16 residues. Germline lookup yields CDR1 SGDLS and CDR2 YYNGEE. Unmatched junction bases numbered 1, after V lost 0 bases and J lost 0 bases. The CDR3 is CASSVAGGTNTGELFF. In DNA form, the CDR3 reads TGTGCCAGCAGCGTAGCAGGGGGCACGAACACCGGGGAGCTGTTTTTT. The full variable domain, its missing parts supplied by reference TRBV9 and TRBJ2-2, is DSGVTQTPKHLITATGQRVTLRCSPRSGDLSVYWYQQSLDQGLQFLIQYYNGEERAKGNILERFSAQQFPDLHSELNLSSLELGDSALYFCASSVAGGTNTGELFFGEGSRLTVL.

This clonotype has a count of ten or more. The chain couples TRBV20-1 to TRBJ2-5; 9 bases map to TRBD1. The V segment lost 5 bases and the J segment 4 bases; nucleotides outside the gene matches: 8. The CDR3 loop spans 14 amino acids. In germline, CDR1 is DFQATT, CDR2 SNEGSKA (reference sequence). The DNA for the CDR3 is TGCAGTGCTCACCCAGGACAGGGGAGAGAGACCCAGTACTTC. It specifies CSAHPGQGRETQYF.

This clonotype was observed a handful of times. This chain's CDR3 is CASSLAEASPAKNIQYF. Written as DNA, the CDR3 is TGCGCCAGCAGCTTGGCCGAGGCGTCCCCCGCCAAAAACATTCAGTACTTC. The genes are TRBV5-1 and TRBJ2-4; no firm D call. Germline values: CDR1 SGHRS, CDR2 YFSETQ. The CDR3 runs to 17 residues. Trimming shortened V by 0 bases and J by 1 base, and 14 bases separated the two germline ends.

This clonotype was detected many times. The J gene is TRBJ1-4, the V gene TRBV5-1, with 7 bases identical to TRBD1. The V segment lost 4 bases and the J segment 4 bases; nucleotides outside the gene matches: 4. Per germline, CDR1 SGHRS and CDR2 YFSETQ. This CDR3 spans 14 amino acids. CDR3 DNA: TGCGCCAGCAGCCTGGGACAGAGTAATGAAAAACTGTTTTTT. The encoded protein is CASSLGQSNEKLFF.

The chain combines TRBV4-2 with TRBJ1-1, with D tentatively TRBD1 (6 bases). CDR3 length equals 16 residues. Germline CDR1 is LGHNA and CDR2 is YNFKEQ. The V and J ends lost 4 bases and 1 base respectively, with 16 bases between them. CDR3 amino acids: CASSRSRTEWNTEAFF. The CDR3 DNA sequence: TGTGCCAGCAGCCGAAGTAGGACAGAGTGGAACACTGAAGCTTTCTTT.

At least ten counts were recorded for this clonotype. This sequence joins TRBV28 and TRBJ1-5; TRBD1 agrees at 8 bases. The CDR3 is 14 amino acids. CDR1 and CDR2 (germline): MDHEN, SYDVKM. V lost 6 bases, J lost 6 bases, and 7 bases stayed unmatched. The CDR3 DNA follows: TGTGCCAGCAGCCGGACAGGGAGCGCTCAGCCCCAGCATTTT. It yields the protein CASSRTGSAQPQHF.

Ten or more counts support this clonotype. J is TRBJ1-2 and V is TRBV20-1; no clear D. Looked up from germline, CDR1 is DFQATT and CDR2 is SNEGSKA (reference sequence). CDR3 size: 12 residues. V dropped 3 bases and J dropped 3 bases, with 8 bases sitting between them. In nucleotides, the CDR3 is TGCAGTGCTAGTGAGTCTGACTATGGCTACACCTTC. Amino acids: CSASESDYGYTF.

This clonotype was observed many times. This chain joins TRBV20-1 and TRBJ2-1, with 13 bases aligning to TRBD2. This CDR3 is built from 17 residues. V lost 6 bases and J lost 2; bases outside the gene matches: 10. Germline V CDR1 and CDR2: DFQATT, SNEGSKA (reference sequence). CDR3 sequence (DNA): TGCAGTGCGAGATCCGGGACTAGCGGGAAAACCTACAATGAGCAGTTCTTC. It is translated as CSARSGTSGKTYNEQFF.